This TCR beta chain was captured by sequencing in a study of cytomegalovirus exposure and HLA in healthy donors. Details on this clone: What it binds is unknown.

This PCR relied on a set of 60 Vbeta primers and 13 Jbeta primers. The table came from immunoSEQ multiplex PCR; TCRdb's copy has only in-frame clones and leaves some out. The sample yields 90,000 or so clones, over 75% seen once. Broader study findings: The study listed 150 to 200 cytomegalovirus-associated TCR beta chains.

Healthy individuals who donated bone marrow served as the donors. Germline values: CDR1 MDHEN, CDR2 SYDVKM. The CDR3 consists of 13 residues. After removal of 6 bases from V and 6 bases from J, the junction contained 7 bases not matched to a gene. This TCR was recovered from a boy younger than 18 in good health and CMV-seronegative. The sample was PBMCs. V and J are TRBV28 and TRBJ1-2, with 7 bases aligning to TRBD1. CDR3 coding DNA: TGTGCCAGCAGCACACAGGGGAGTAATGGCTACACCTTC. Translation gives CASSTQGSNGYTF.